Below are 15 T cell receptor beta chains sequenced from a single sample in a study of T cells in narcolepsy. TCRdb's table, derived via immunoSEQ multiplex PCR, lists solely in-frame clones and lacks some. The sample has fewer than 35,000 clones, 78% seen once. Sequencing input: CD45RA- memory CD4+ T cells from PBMCs. Receptor source: a human donor with narcolepsy.

This clone was observed a handful of times. The chain is built from TRBV7-6 and TRBJ2-7; 8 bases are a match to TRBD1. CDR3 length: 13 residues. With 5 bases clipped from V and 6 bases from J, the junction kept 6 bases outside the gene matches. Germline CDR1 and CDR2: SGHVS and FNYEAQ. The CDR3 sequence: CASSPRTGFEQYF. In DNA, the CDR3 is TGTGCCAGCAGCCCCAGGACAGGGTTCGAGCAGTACTTC.

The chain is built from TRBV4-2 and TRBJ2-3; D remains ambiguous. Germline V CDR1 and CDR2: LGHNA, YNFKEQ. The CDR3 has 11 residues. Trimming left V 5 bases short and J 2 bases short, with 2 bases between. The CDR3 coding sequence is TGTGCCAGCAGCAACACAGATACGCAGTATTTT. Residues: CASSNTDTQYF.

Note on this clone: This sample also contains other DNA sequences that code for the same CDR3. The J gene is TRBJ2-3, the V gene TRBV7-6; TRBD1 matches at 8 bases. Trimming removed 5 bases from V and 5 bases from J; junction bases left unmatched: 9. The CDR3 consists of 15 residues. The germline CDR1 and CDR2 sequences are SGHVS and FNYEAQ. CDR3 coding DNA: TGTGCCAGCAGCCCGTTAGCAGGGGGCAAAGATACGCAGTATTTT. Translating gives CASSPLAGGKDTQYF.

The V call is TRBV4-3, the J call TRBJ2-3; D unresolved. Trimming left V 1 base short and J 2 bases short, with 13 bases between. Germline CDR1 is LGHNA and CDR2 is YSLEER. CDR3 length: 16 amino acids. The CDR3 DNA reads TGCGCCAGCAGCCAAGTTAATTTGGTGTACACAGATACGCAGTATTTT. Amino acids: CASSQVNLVYTDTQYF.

The chain recombines TRBV27 with TRBJ2-3; no firm D call. Germline V gives CDR1 MNHEY, CDR2 SMNVEV (reference sequence). The CDR3 has 16 amino acids. Deletions cut 5 bases from V and 4 bases from J, with 19 bases between. The CDR3 DNA sequence: TGTGCCAGCAGTCTGCGTGGGCTTGGGTTTGCAGATACGCAGTATTTT. Its protein product is CASSLRGLGFADTQYF.

V usage is TRBV18 and J usage is TRBJ1-3, with D unclear. Looked up from germline, CDR1 is KGHSH and CDR2 is LQKENI. The V and J ends lost 1 base and 4 bases respectively, with 14 bases between them. The CDR3 loop spans 16 amino acids. The CDR3 loop reads CASSPQTTATGNTIYF. Here the CDR3 DNA reads TGTGCCAGCTCACCACAAACTACAGCCACGGGAAACACCATATATTTT.

This clone showed up just once. The chain is built from TRBV5-1 and TRBJ2-5, with D uncertain. This CDR3 has 13 residues. CDR1 SGHRS and CDR2 YFSETQ come from the germline V gene. V was shortened by 0 bases and J by 4 bases, with 7 bases between the two germline ends. CDR3 residues: CASSLEGGETQYF. The CDR3 nucleotides read TGCGCCAGCAGCTTGGAAGGCGGAGAGACCCAGTACTTC. Using reference TRBV5-1 and TRBJ2-5 for the parts outside the CDR3, the full variable domain is KAGVTQTPRYLIKTRGQQVTLSCSPISGHRSVSWYQQTPGQGLQFLFEYFSETQRNKGNFPGRFSGRQFSNSRSEMNVSTLELGDSALYLCASSLEGGETQYFGPGTRLLVL.

This clone was detected once. The V gene is TRBV7-6, the J gene TRBJ2-5; D ambiguous. The V and J ends lost 4 bases and 3 bases respectively, with 3 bases between them. The CDR3 loop spans 11 amino acids. The germline V gene has CDR1 SGHVS and CDR2 FNYEAQ. DNA for the CDR3: TGTGCCAGCAGCTCCGAAGAGACCCAGTACTTC. It encodes CASSSEETQYF.

In its sample, this clone was seen once. The chain combines TRBV5-4 with TRBJ2-5, with TRBD1 as a possible D gene (6 bases). The CDR3 contains 16 residues. Trimming left V 1 base short and J 1 base short, with 14 bases between. Germline assignment: CDR1 SGHNT and CDR2 YYREEE (reference sequence). CDR3 bases: TGTGCCAGCAGCTTGAAGAGACTGGGGGCCCAAGAGACCCAGTACTTC. Translating gives CASSLKRLGAQETQYF.

The chain combines TRBV29-1 with TRBJ2-5, with D maybe TRBD2 (5 bases). The CDR3 runs 11 residues. Germline V gene data show CDR1 as SQVTM and CDR2 as ANQGSEA. V was clipped by 4 bases and J by 7 bases, with 10 bases between them. In DNA, the CDR3 is TGCAGCGTTGGGACTGAAGTGACCCAGTACTTC. Its protein product is CSVGTEVTQYF.

This clone was detected a few times. The J gene is TRBJ1-6, the V gene TRBV5-1; 7 bases map to TRBD1. J gave up 10 bases and V 0 bases, and 7 bases lay outside the gene matches. Germline CDR1 SGHRS, CDR2 YFSETQ. The CDR3 covers 15 residues. CDR3 amino acids: CASSLEGAEESPLHF. As DNA, the CDR3 is TGCGCCAGCAGCTTGGAGGGGGCGGAAGAATCACCCCTCCACTTT.

The gene calls are TRBV4-1 and TRBJ2-1, with a possible D match to TRBD2 (6 bases). V gave up 1 base and J gave up 9 bases, with 22 bases separating them. CDR3 length: 17 residues. The germline CDR1 and CDR2 sequences are MGHRA and YSYEKL. CDR3 sequence: CASSQAGGNVARREQFF. The DNA for the CDR3 is TGCGCCAGCAGCCAAGCTGGGGGGAATGTGGCAAGGCGTGAGCAGTTCTTC.

The DNA of the CDR3 is TGTGCCAGCAGCTCCGGGAGGCCAGGCACAGATACGCAGTATTTT. Translation: CASSSGRPGTDTQYF. The genes are TRBV11-3 and TRBJ2-3; 7 bases map to TRBD2. The CDR3 length is 15 residues. Germline values: CDR1 SGHNT, CDR2 YENEEA. Trimming cost V 4 bases and J 1 base; bases outside gene matches: 5.

This clone has just a few counts. Other DNA sequences in this sample translate to the same CDR3. This chain uses TRBV5-1 with TRBJ2-7; D unresolved. V was shortened by 1 base and J by 3 bases, with 5 bases between the two germline ends. CDR3 length: 12 amino acids. Germline V gene data show CDR1 as SGHRS and CDR2 as YFSETQ. As DNA, the CDR3 is TGCGCCAGCAGCTTGCAGGACTACGAGCAGTACTTC. It yields the protein CASSLQDYEQYF.

The CDR3 reads CASSLVPGHEQYF. The CDR3 nucleotides read TGTGCCAGCAGCTTAGTTCCGGGACACGAGCAGTACTTC. The chain carries TRBV11-2 and TRBJ2-7, with D possibly being TRBD1 or TRBD2 (5 bases each). The CDR3 runs to 13 residues. V lost 1 base and J lost 5, with 9 bases in between. Germline V gene data show CDR1 as SGHAT and CDR2 as FQNNGV.